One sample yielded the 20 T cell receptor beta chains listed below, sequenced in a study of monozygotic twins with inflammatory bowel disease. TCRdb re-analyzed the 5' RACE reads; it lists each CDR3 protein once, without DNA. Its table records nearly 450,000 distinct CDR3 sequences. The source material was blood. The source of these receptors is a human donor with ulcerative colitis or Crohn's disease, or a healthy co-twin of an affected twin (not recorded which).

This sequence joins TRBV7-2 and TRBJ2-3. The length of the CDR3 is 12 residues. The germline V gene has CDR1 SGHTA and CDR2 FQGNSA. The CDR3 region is CASSSYTDTQYF.

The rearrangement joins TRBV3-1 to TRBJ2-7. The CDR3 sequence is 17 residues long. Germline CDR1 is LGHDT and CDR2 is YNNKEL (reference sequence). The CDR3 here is CASSQDLKPRSSYEQYF.

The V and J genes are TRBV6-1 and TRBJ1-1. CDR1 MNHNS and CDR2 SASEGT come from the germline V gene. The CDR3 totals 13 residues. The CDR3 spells CASSESGRLRAFF.

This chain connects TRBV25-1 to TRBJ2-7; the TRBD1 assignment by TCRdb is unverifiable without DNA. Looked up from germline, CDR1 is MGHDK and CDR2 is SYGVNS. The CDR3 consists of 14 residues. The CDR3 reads CASRGTGQIYEQYF.

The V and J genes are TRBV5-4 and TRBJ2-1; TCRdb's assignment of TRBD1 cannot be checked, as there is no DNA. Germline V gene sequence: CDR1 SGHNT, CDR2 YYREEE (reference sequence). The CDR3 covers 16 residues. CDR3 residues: CASSPGPGGLSHEQFF.

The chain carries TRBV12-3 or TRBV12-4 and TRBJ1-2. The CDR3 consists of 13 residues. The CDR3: CASNPGRGYGYTF.

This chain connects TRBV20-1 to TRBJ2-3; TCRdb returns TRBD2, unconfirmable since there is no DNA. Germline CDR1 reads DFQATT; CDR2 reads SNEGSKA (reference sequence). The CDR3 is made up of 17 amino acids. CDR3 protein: CSARFQTSGGASDTQYF.

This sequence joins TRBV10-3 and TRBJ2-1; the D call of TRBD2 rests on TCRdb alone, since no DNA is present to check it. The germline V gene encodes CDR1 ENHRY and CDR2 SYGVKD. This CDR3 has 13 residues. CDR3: CAMTSGSYNEQFF.

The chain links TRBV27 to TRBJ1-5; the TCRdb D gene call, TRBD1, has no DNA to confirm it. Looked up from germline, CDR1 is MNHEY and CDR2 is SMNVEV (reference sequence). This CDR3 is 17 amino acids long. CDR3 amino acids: CASSFKSGTLGNQPQHF.

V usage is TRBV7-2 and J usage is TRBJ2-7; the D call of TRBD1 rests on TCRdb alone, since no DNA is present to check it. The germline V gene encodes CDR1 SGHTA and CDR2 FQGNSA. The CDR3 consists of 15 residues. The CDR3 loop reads CASSLTGTASYEQYF.

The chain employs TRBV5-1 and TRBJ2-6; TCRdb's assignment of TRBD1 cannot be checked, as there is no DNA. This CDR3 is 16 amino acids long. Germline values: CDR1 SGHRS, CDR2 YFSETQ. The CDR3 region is CASSLGQGRGANVLTF.

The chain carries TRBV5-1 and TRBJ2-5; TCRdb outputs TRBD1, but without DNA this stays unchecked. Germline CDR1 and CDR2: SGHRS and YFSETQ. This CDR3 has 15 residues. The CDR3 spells CASSFQTGGGETQYF.

The CDR3 is CASRGWGQDGELFF. The genes are TRBV6-2 or TRBV6-3 and TRBJ2-2; TCRdb's D call of TRBD1 is untestable without DNA. Germline CDR1 and CDR2: MNHEY and SVGEGT. This CDR3 spans 14 amino acids.

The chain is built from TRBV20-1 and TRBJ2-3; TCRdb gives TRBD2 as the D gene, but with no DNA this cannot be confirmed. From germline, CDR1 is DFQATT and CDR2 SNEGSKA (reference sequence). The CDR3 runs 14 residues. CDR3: CSALDYVRADTQYF.

CDR3 sequence: CASSLTGGSDTEAFF. This sequence joins TRBV5-1 and TRBJ1-1. The CDR3 extends over 15 amino acids. Germline CDR1 and CDR2: SGHRS and YFSETQ.

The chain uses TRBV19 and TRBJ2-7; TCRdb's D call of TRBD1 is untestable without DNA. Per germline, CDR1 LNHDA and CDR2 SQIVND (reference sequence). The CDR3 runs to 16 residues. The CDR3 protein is CASSIRFRDSTYEQYF. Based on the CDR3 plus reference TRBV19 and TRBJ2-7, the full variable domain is DGGITQSPKYLFRKEGQNVTLSCEQNLNHDAMYWYRQDPGQGLRLIYYSQIVNDFQKGDIAEGYSVSREKKESFPLTVTSAQKNPTAFYLCASSIRFRDSTYEQYFGPGTRLTVT.

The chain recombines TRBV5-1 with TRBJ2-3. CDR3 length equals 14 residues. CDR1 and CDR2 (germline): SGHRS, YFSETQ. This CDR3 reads CASSLLSGTDTQYF.

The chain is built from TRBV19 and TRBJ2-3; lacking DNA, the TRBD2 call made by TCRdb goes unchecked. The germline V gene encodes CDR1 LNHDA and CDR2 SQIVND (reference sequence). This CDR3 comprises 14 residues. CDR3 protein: CASSPSGRSDTQYF.

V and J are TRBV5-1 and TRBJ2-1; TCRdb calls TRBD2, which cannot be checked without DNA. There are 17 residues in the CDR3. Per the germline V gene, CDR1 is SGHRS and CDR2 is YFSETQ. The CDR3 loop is CASSPPGLAGAYNEQFF. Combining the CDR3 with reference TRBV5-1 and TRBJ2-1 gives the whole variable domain KAGVTQTPRYLIKTRGQQVTLSCSPISGHRSVSWYQQTPGQGLQFLFEYFSETQRNKGNFPGRFSGRQFSNSRSEMNVSTLELGDSALYLCASSPPGLAGAYNEQFFGPGTRLTVL.

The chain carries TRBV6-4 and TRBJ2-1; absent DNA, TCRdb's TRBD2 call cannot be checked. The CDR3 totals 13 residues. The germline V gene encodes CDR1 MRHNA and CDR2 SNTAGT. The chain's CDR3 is CASSEGVYNEQFF.